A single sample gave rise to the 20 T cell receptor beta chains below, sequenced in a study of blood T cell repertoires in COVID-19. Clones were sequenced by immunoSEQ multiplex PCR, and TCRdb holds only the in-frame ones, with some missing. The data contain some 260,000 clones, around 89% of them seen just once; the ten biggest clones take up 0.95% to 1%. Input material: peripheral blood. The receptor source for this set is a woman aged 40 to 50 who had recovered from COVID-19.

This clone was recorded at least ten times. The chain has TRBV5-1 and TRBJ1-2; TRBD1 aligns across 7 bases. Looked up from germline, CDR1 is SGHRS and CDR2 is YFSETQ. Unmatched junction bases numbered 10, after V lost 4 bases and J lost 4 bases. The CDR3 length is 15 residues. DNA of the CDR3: TGCGCCAGCAGCCCGCGGGACAGCTGGGCCTATGGCTACACCTTC. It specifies CASSPRDSWAYGYTF. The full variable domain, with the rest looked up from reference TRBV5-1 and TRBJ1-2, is KAGVTQTPRYLIKTRGQQVTLSCSPISGHRSVSWYQQTPGQGLQFLFEYFSETQRNKGNFPGRFSGRQFSNSRSEMNVSTLELGDSALYLCASSPRDSWAYGYTFGSGTRLTVV.

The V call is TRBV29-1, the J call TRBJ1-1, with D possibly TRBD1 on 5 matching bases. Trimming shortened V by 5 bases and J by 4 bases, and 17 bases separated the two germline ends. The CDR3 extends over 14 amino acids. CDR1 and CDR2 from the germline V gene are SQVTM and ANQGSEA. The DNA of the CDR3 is TGCAGCGTTCCCGTCGGGCGGGGCAGCACTGAAGCTTTCTTT. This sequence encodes CSVPVGRGSTEAFF.

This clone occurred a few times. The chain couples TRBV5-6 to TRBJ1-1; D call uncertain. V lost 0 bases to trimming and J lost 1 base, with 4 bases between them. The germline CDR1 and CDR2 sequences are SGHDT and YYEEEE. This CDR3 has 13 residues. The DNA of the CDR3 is TGTGCCAGCAGCTTGGGCGGGAACACTGAAGCTTTCTTT. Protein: CASSLGGNTEAFF.

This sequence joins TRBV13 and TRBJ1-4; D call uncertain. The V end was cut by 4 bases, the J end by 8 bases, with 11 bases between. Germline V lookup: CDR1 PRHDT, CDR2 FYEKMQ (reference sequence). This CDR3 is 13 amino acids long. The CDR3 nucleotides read TGTGCCAGCAGCTCGGGGTTTTGGGAAAAACTGTTTTTT. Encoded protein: CASSSGFWEKLFF.

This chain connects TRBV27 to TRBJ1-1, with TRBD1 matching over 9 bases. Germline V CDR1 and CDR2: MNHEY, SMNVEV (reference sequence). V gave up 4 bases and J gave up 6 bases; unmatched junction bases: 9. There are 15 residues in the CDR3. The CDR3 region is CASSSQGQGRPEAFF. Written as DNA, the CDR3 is TGTGCCAGCAGTTCCCAGGGACAGGGCCGTCCTGAAGCTTTCTTT.

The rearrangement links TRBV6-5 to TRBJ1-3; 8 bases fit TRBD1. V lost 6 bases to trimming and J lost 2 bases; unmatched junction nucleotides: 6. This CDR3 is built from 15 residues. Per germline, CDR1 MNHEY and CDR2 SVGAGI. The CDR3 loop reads CASRETRGPGNTIYF. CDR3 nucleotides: TGTGCCAGCAGAGAGACCAGGGGGCCTGGAAACACCATATATTTT.

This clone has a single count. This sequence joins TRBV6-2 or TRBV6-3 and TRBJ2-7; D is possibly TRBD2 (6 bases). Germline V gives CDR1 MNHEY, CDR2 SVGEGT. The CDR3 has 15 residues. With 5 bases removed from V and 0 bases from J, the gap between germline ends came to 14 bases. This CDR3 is CASSPLGTASYEQYF. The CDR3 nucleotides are TGTGCCAGCAGTCCCCTCGGGACTGCCTCCTACGAGCAGTACTTC.

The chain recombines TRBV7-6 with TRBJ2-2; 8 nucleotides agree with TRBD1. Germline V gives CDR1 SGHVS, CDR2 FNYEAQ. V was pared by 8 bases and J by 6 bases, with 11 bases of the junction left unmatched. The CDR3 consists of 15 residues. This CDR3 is CASAHQGARAGELFF. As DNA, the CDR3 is TGTGCCAGCGCCCACCAGGGGGCGCGGGCCGGGGAGCTGTTTTTT.

The CDR3 region has the DNA TGTGCCAGTACCCCCCCTCGGAGACGAATTGAAGCTTTCTTT. This codes for CASTPPRRRIEAFF. The chain couples TRBV19 to TRBJ1-1; D not resolved. The germline V gene encodes CDR1 LNHDA and CDR2 SQIVND (reference sequence). The germline V and J ends were trimmed by 7 bases and 7 bases, with 19 bases remaining between them. The CDR3 has 14 residues.

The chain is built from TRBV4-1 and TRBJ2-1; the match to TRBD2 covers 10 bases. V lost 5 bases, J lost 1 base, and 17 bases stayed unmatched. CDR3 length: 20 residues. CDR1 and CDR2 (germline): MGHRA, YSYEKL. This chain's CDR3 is CASSSPGSGRGVRSYNEQFF. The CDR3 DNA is TGCGCCAGCAGCTCCCCCGGGAGCGGGAGGGGGGTTCGGTCCTACAATGAGCAGTTCTTC.

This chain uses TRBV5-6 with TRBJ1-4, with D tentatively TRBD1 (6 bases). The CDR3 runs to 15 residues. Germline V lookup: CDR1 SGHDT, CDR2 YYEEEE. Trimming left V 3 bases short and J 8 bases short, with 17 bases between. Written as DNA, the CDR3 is TGTGCCAGCAGCTCGGTAACAGGGTACGGGGAAAAACTGTTTTTT. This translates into CASSSVTGYGEKLFF. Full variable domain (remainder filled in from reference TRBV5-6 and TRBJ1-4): DAGVTQSPTHLIKTRGQQVTLRCSPKSGHDTVSWYQQALGQGPQFIFQYYEEEERQRGNFPDRFSGHQFPNYSSELNVNALLLGDSALYLCASSSVTGYGEKLFFGSGTQLSVL.

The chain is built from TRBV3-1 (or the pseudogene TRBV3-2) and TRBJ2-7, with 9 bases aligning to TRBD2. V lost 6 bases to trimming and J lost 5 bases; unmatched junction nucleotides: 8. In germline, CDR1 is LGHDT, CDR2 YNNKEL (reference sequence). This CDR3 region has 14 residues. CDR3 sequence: CASRRAGGPHEQYF. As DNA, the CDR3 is TGTGCCAGCAGACGGGCGGGAGGGCCCCACGAGCAGTACTTC.

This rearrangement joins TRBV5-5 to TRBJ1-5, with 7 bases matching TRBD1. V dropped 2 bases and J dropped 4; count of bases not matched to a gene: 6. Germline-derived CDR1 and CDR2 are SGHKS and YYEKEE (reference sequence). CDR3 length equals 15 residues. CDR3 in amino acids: CASSFSGGWNQPQHF. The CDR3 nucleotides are TGTGCCAGCAGCTTCTCAGGGGGTTGGAATCAGCCCCAGCATTTT.

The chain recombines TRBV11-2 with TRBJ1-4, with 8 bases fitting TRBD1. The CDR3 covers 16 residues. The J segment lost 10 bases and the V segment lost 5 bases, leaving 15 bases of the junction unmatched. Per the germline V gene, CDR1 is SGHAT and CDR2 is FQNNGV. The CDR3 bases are TGTGCCAGCAGCCACGGACAGGGCCCACCAGACCCAAAACTGTTTTTT. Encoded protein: CASSHGQGPPDPKLFF.

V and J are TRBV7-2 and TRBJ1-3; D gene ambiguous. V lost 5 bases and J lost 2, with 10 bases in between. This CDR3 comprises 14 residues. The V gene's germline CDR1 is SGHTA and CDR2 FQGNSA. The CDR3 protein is CASSTARAGNTIYF. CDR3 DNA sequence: TGTGCCAGCAGCACCGCCCGGGCTGGAAACACCATATATTTT.

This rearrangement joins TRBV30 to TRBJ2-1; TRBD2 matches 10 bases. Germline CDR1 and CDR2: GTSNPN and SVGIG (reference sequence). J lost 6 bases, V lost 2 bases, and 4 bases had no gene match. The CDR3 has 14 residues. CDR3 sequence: CAWSPRTSGNEQFF. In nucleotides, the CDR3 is TGTGCCTGGAGTCCGAGGACTAGCGGCAATGAGCAGTTCTTC. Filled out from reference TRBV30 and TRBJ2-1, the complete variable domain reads SQTIHQWPATLVQPVGSPLSLECTVEGTSNPNLYWYRQAAGRGLQLLFYSVGIGQISSEVPQNLSASRPQDRQFILSSKKLLLSDSGFYLCAWSPRTSGNEQFFGPGTRLTVL.

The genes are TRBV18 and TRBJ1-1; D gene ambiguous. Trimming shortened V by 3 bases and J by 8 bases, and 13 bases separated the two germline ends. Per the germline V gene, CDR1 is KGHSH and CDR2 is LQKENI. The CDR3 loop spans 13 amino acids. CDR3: CASSPRQATEAFF. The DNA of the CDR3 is TGTGCCAGCTCACCCCGCCAGGCGACGGAAGCTTTCTTT.

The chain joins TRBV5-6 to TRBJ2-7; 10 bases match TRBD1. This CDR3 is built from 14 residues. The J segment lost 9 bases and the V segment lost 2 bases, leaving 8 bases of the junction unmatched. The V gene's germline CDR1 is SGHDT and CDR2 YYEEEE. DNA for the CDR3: TGTGCCAGCAGCTTTTGGGACAGGGGAGCCGGGCAGTACTTC. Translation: CASSFWDRGAGQYF.

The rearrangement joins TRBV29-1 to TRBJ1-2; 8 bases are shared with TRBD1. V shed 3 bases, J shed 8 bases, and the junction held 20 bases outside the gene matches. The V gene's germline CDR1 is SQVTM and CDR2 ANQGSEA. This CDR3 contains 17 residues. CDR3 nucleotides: TGCAGCGTTGACCCCATCCCGGTGGCAGGGGGCCTATGGGGCTACACCTTC. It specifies CSVDPIPVAGGLWGYTF.

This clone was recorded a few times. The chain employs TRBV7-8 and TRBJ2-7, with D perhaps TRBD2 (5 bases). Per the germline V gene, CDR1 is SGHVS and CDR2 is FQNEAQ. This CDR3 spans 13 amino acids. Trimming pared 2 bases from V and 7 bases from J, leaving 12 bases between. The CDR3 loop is CASSLLAAGEQYF. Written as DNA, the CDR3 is TGTGCCAGCAGCTTACTAGCCGCCGGGGAGCAGTACTTC.